The 32 T cell receptor beta chains below were found in one sample sequenced in a study of blood T cell repertoires in COVID-19. The protocol was immunoSEQ multiplex PCR, while the TCRdb copy is restricted to in-frame clones and leaves out a portion. Found here are some 78,000 clones, around 88% of them singletons; the top ten hold over 4%. The sample was peripheral blood. These receptors were taken from an elderly woman with active or convalescent COVID-19.

The V gene is TRBV29-1, the J gene TRBJ1-2, with 10 bases aligning to TRBD1. Losses at the gene ends were 5 bases for V and 5 bases for J; bases not matched to a gene: 8. CDR3 length: 14 residues. Germline CDR1 is SQVTM and CDR2 is ANQGSEA. In DNA form, the CDR3 reads TGCAGCGTTAATCCGGGACAGGGGAGTTATGGCTACACCTTC. Amino acid sequence: CSVNPGQGSYGYTF. Full variable domain (remainder filled in from reference TRBV29-1 and TRBJ1-2): SAVISQKPSRDICQRGTSLTIQCQVDSQVTMMFWYRQQPGQSLTLIATANQGSEATYESGFVIDKFPISRPNLTFSTLTVSNMSPEDSSIYLCSVNPGQGSYGYTFGSGTRLTVV.

The rearrangement links TRBV5-1 to TRBJ2-5; 11 bases are a match to TRBD1. The germline V gene has CDR1 SGHRS and CDR2 YFSETQ. Trimming took 4 bases from V and 5 from J; bases not matched to a gene: 7. This CDR3 has 15 amino acids. The CDR3 protein is CASSRTGGLGETQYF. The CDR3 nucleotides read TGCGCCAGCAGCAGGACAGGGGGCCTCGGGGAGACCCAGTACTTC.

The rearrangement uses TRBV2 and TRBJ2-5; D is perhaps TRBD2 (6 bases). CDR3 length equals 13 residues. Trimming shortened V by 7 bases and J by 4 bases, and 13 bases separated the two germline ends. Germline V gene data show CDR1 as SNHLY and CDR2 as FYNNEI. The CDR3 here is CASTGTWGETQYF. CDR3 nucleotide sequence: TGTGCCAGCACCGGGACTTGGGGAGAGACCCAGTACTTC.

This clone was seen only once. This rearrangement joins TRBV27 to TRBJ2-2; D gene ambiguous. This CDR3 has 16 amino acids. The V gene lost 2 bases and the J gene lost 1 base, with 11 bases spanning the gap. Germline assignment: CDR1 MNHEY and CDR2 SMNVEV (reference sequence). CDR3 sequence (DNA): TGTGCCAGCAGTTTAGGGCTAATGAGGAACACCGGGGAGCTGTTTTTT. Amino acids: CASSLGLMRNTGELFF.

This clone was seen only once. This sequence joins TRBV5-5 and TRBJ2-1, with TRBD2 identical over 7 bases. CDR3 size: 16 residues. V gave up 5 bases and J gave up 3 bases; unmatched junction bases: 11. Germline loops: CDR1 SGHKS, CDR2 YYEKEE (reference sequence). CDR3 in amino acids: CASRTRDYSFYNEQFF. Here the CDR3 DNA reads TGTGCCAGCAGGACCCGGGACTACTCGTTCTACAATGAGCAGTTCTTC.

This chain uses TRBV29-1 with TRBJ2-3; TRBD2 matches 8 bases. The CDR3 sequence is 16 residues long. V lost 3 bases to trimming and J lost 1 base; unmatched junction nucleotides: 9. Germline values: CDR1 SQVTM, CDR2 ANQGSEA. The CDR3 nucleotides read TGCAGCGTTGACCCTCGAGCGGGGGCTGGCACAGATACGCAGTATTTT. It codes for CSVDPRAGAGTDTQYF.

The CDR3 coding sequence is TGTGCCAGCCGCGCGACAAATACGCAGTATTTT. Translated, it gives CASRATNTQYF. The J gene is TRBJ2-3, the V gene TRBV3-1 (or the pseudogene TRBV3-2); D ambiguous. The V and J ends lost 8 bases and 7 bases respectively, with 10 bases between them. CDR1 LGHDT and CDR2 YNNKEL come from the germline V gene (reference sequence). The CDR3 is 11 amino acids.

The chain is built from TRBV19 and TRBJ2-7; 10 nucleotides agree with TRBD1. The CDR3 length is 15 residues. V was pared by 5 bases and J by 7 bases, with 11 bases of the junction left unmatched. Germline-derived CDR1 and CDR2 are LNHDA and SQIVND (reference sequence). In nucleotides, the CDR3 is TGTGCCAGTAGTGCACCGGGACAGGGGAATAGGGAGCAGTACTTC. This encodes CASSAPGQGNREQYF.

This clone was picked up one time. The chain combines TRBV5-1 with TRBJ2-4, with D possibly matching TRBD2 (6 bases). Germline V gene sequence: CDR1 SGHRS, CDR2 YFSETQ. V was shortened by 2 bases and J by 8 bases, with 11 bases between the two germline ends. CDR3 length equals 13 residues. Here the CDR3 reads CASSFSGEDIQYF. The CDR3 DNA reads as TGCGCCAGCAGCTTTTCGGGGGAGGACATTCAGTACTTC.

The chain is built from TRBV6-5 and TRBJ1-1; tentative D call: TRBD1 (5 bases). CDR1 is MNHEY and CDR2 is SVGAGI in the germline V gene. This CDR3 contains 15 residues. Trimming took 0 bases from V and 2 from J, leaving 10 bases between them. CDR3 region: CASSYSGRGNTEAFF. The CDR3 nucleotides read TGTGCCAGCAGTTACTCGGGTAGGGGAAACACTGAAGCTTTCTTT.

The V and J genes are TRBV7-9 and TRBJ1-5; tentative D call: TRBD1 (6 bases). The CDR3 has 15 residues. The germline V gene has CDR1 SEHNR and CDR2 FQNEAQ (reference sequence). Trimming pared 4 bases from V and 5 bases from J, leaving 15 bases between. The CDR3 loop is CASSSGQGNHQPQHF. Written as DNA, the CDR3 is TGTGCCAGCAGCTCAGGTCAGGGGAATCATCAGCCCCAGCATTTT.

This chain connects TRBV19 to TRBJ2-7; possible D gene TRBD1, 7 bases. Germline lookup yields CDR1 LNHDA and CDR2 SQIVND (reference sequence). The CDR3 covers 14 residues. Trimming took off 2 bases at V and 6 bases at J, with 14 bases between the two ends. The CDR3, as DNA: TGTGCCAGTAGTATAAGAGGGGGGACAGTCGAGCAGTACTTC. It specifies CASSIRGGTVEQYF.

The chain links TRBV2 to TRBJ2-5; D might be TRBD2 (6 bases). The germline gives CDR1 SNHLY, CDR2 FYNNEI. Trimming pared 7 bases from V and 0 bases from J, leaving 9 bases between. CDR3 size: 13 residues. CDR3 loop: CASTRGYQETQYF. CDR3 DNA: TGTGCCAGCACACGGGGGTACCAAGAGACCCAGTACTTC.

This chain joins TRBV5-1 and TRBJ2-5; 15 nucleotides line up with TRBD2. The CDR3 contains 18 residues. Germline CDR1 is SGHRS and CDR2 is YFSETQ. The trim removed 4 bases at V and 1 base at J, leaving 8 bases unmatched. CDR3 sequence reads: CASSIGTSGGLPQETQYF. The DNA of the CDR3 is TGCGCCAGCAGCATCGGGACTAGCGGGGGGCTCCCCCAAGAGACCCAGTACTTC.

The chain uses TRBV30 and TRBJ1-2, with 8 positions matching TRBD1. The germline gives CDR1 GTSNPN, CDR2 SVGIG (reference sequence). With V trimmed by 3 bases and J by 8 bases, 5 bases remained unmatched. This CDR3 has 12 amino acids. DNA of the CDR3: TGTGCCTGGAGCCGCGACAGGGGAGGCTACACCTTC. Protein sequence: CAWSRDRGGYTF.

This clone has just one count. The genes are TRBV5-5 and TRBJ2-3; tentative D call: TRBD2 (6 bases). Trimming cost V 0 bases and J 5 bases, with 10 bases left between them. The CDR3 loop spans 14 amino acids. Germline CDR1 SGHKS, CDR2 YYEKEE (reference sequence). CDR3 in DNA: TGTGCCAGCAGCTTGGAGGGAGGCGGAGATACGCAGTATTTT. Residues: CASSLEGGGDTQYF.

The gene calls are TRBV12-1 and TRBJ2-7; the table gives TRBD1 as D, unverified against the DNA. TRBV12-1 represents a pseudogene. The CDR3 contains 14 residues. The CDR3 sequence is CASSFLGQVYEQYF. CDR3 bases: TGTGCCAGCAGCTTTCTGGGACAGGTCTACGAGCAGTACTTC.

The chain has TRBV3-1 (or the pseudogene TRBV3-2) and TRBJ2-7, with 13 bases that match TRBD2. This CDR3 has 16 amino acids. V lost 4 bases, J lost 5 bases, and 8 bases stayed unmatched. The germline V gene encodes CDR1 LGHDT and CDR2 YNNKEL (reference sequence). The CDR3 region has the DNA TGTGCCAGCAGCCGACTCACTAGCGGGGGGGCCCACGAGCAGTACTTC. Protein: CASSRLTSGGAHEQYF.

This chain joins TRBV5-1 and TRBJ2-3; 14 bases are shared with TRBD2. The germline gives CDR1 SGHRS, CDR2 YFSETQ. The CDR3 is 14 residues long. V dropped 7 bases and J dropped 6; count of bases not matched to a gene: 4. DNA of the CDR3: TGCGCCAGCGGACTAGCGGGAGGTGGGGATACGCAGTATTTT. This codes for CASGLAGGGDTQYF. Looking up the rest from reference TRBV5-1 and TRBJ2-3 gives the full variable domain: KAGVTQTPRYLIKTRGQQVTLSCSPISGHRSVSWYQQTPGQGLQFLFEYFSETQRNKGNFPGRFSGRQFSNSRSEMNVSTLELGDSALYLCASGLAGGGDTQYFGPGTRLTVL.

The gene calls are TRBV3-1 (or the pseudogene TRBV3-2) and TRBJ1-3, with D maybe TRBD1 (6 bases). The CDR3 has 18 residues. In germline, CDR1 is LGHDT, CDR2 YNNKEL (reference sequence). The V end was cut by 2 bases, the J end by 7 bases, with 24 bases between. The CDR3 DNA reads TGTGCCAGCAGCCAATTAGGTAAGGGGCCCAGGGGTGGTAACACCATATATTTT. Amino acids: CASSQLGKGPRGGNTIYF.

The rearrangement links TRBV28 to TRBJ1-6; 9 nucleotides agree with TRBD1. The V segment lost 8 bases and the J segment 14 bases; nucleotides outside the gene matches: 10. There are 13 residues in the CDR3. Germline CDR1 reads MDHEN; CDR2 reads SYDVKM. The CDR3 is CASAGQGILALHF. The CDR3 DNA sequence: TGTGCCAGCGCGGGACAGGGTATTCTTGCCCTCCACTTT.

The gene calls are TRBV7-6 and TRBJ1-5; 7 nucleotides match TRBD1. Germline CDR1 reads SGHVS; CDR2 reads FNYEAQ. Unmatched junction bases numbered 9, after V lost 2 bases and J lost 5 bases. This CDR3 spans 16 amino acids. CDR3 bases: TGTGCCAGCAGCTTATCGCCGGGACAGCCACATCAGCCCCAGCATTTT. Its protein is CASSLSPGQPHQPQHF.

The J gene is TRBJ1-4, the V gene TRBV7-2, with 8 positions matching TRBD1. Looked up from germline, CDR1 is SGHTA and CDR2 is FQGNSA. V shed 5 bases, J shed 2 bases, and the junction held 7 bases outside the gene matches. This CDR3 is 16 amino acids long. The CDR3 nucleotides are TGTGCCAGCAGCCAGAACTACAGGGGGACTAATGAAAAACTGTTTTTT. Protein sequence: CASSQNYRGTNEKLFF.

This chain uses TRBV3-1 (or the pseudogene TRBV3-2) with TRBJ2-1, with D hard to call. The CDR3 extends over 14 amino acids. Germline assignment: CDR1 LGHDT and CDR2 YNNKEL (reference sequence). Trimming removed 3 bases at V and 6 bases at J, with 12 bases between. CDR3 nucleotide sequence: TGTGCCAGCAGCCACAGGTCAGCTACCAATGAGCAGTTCTTC. Residues: CASSHRSATNEQFF.

The chain carries TRBV4-1 and TRBJ2-3, with D uncertain. The CDR3 has 13 residues. Germline V gene sequence: CDR1 MGHRA, CDR2 YSYEKL. Trimming shortened V by 4 bases and J by 5 bases, and 10 bases separated the two germline ends. The DNA for the CDR3 is TGCGCCAGCAGCCGGGTGGGCCAAGATACGCAGTATTTT. Amino acid sequence: CASSRVGQDTQYF.

In this sample, this clone turned up a few times. The chain carries TRBV4-1 and TRBJ1-2, with D uncertain. The germline CDR1 and CDR2 sequences are MGHRA and YSYEKL. The CDR3 is 15 amino acids. The ends were cut back, 3 bases at V and 2 bases at J, with 13 bases in the middle. CDR3: CASSQGSDVNYGYTF. CDR3 nucleotides: TGCGCCAGCAGCCAGGGCTCCGACGTAAACTATGGCTACACCTTC.

The chain couples TRBV7-8 to TRBJ1-2; 7 bases are a match to TRBD1. Germline V gene data show CDR1 as SGHVS and CDR2 as FQNEAQ. The CDR3 covers 13 residues. V dropped 0 bases and J dropped 8; count of bases not matched to a gene: 3. This chain's CDR3 is CASSLAGGRGYTF. CDR3 sequence (DNA): TGTGCCAGCAGCTTAGCAGGGGGCCGGGGCTACACCTTC.

This clone came up once. V is TRBV1 and J is TRBJ2-1; the table's D gene call, TRBD2, was not cross checked with the DNA. TRBV1 corresponds to a pseudogene. The CDR3 covers 17 residues. CDR3 coding DNA: TGCACCAGCAGCCCTTCCTATGAGCGGGGCTCCTACAATGAGCAGTTCTTC. It translates to CTSSPSYERGSYNEQFF.

Of note for this clone: The same CDR3 also results from other DNA sequences found in this sample. The rearrangement joins TRBV9 to TRBJ1-3; unclear D gene. The germline V gene has CDR1 SGDLS and CDR2 YYNGEE. V was trimmed by 2 bases and J by 0 bases, leaving 6 bases between them. The CDR3 runs to 14 residues. Here the CDR3 DNA reads TGTGCCAGCAGCGTTGGGCGCTCTGGAAACACCATATATTTT. Translated: CASSVGRSGNTIYF.

The V gene is TRBV10-2, the J gene TRBJ1-2; 8 nucleotides align to TRBD1. V was pared by 8 bases and J by 4 bases, with 6 bases of the junction left unmatched. Germline values: CDR1 WSHSY, CDR2 SAAADI. The CDR3 sequence is 13 residues long. The CDR3 region is CASWDRIGYGYTF. CDR3 bases: TGCGCCAGCTGGGACAGGATCGGCTATGGCTACACCTTC.

V gene TRBV6-2 or TRBV6-3 combines with J gene TRBJ1-1, with TRBD1 matching over 9 bases. This CDR3 spans 15 amino acids. Germline assignment: CDR1 MNHEY and CDR2 SVGEGT. J lost 1 base, V lost 6 bases, and 6 bases had no gene match. CDR3 sequence: CASSPGQGRNTEAFF. For the CDR3, the DNA is TGTGCCAGCAGCCCGGGACAGGGACGGAACACTGAAGCTTTCTTT.

V gene TRBV23-1 combines with J gene TRBJ1-5; 8 bases map to TRBD1. TRBV23-1 is reported as an ORF; its role is uncertain. This CDR3 is built from 14 residues. The ends lost 9 bases at V and 4 bases at J; junction bases unmatched: 8. This CDR3 is CASTRQGANQPQHF. The CDR3 DNA sequence: TGCGCCAGTACTCGGCAGGGGGCGAATCAGCCCCAGCATTTT.